The TCR beta chain under discussion was sequenced for a study of patients and donors after allogeneic stem cell transplantation. One entry per CDR3 protein results from TCRdb running MiXCR on the RT-PCR reads. In the table there are approximately 160,000 distinct CDR3 sequences, 20% to 25% of which are singletons. The material sequenced was blood, either unsorted or a sorted T cell fraction (not recorded which). This receptor was identified in a human donor who was either an allogeneic HSCT recipient or a stem cell or donor lymphocyte infusion donor (not recorded which). It is not recorded whose cells these are; they may come from a transplant donor.

CDR3 coding DNA: TGTGCCAGCAGTGCGGGACTCAATGAGCAGTTCTTC. It is translated as CASSAGLNEQFF. The chain recombines TRBV12-3 or TRBV12-4 with TRBJ2-1, with D possibly being TRBD2 (6 bases). V was shortened by 5 bases and J by 6 bases, with 8 bases between the two germline ends. This CDR3 spans 12 amino acids.